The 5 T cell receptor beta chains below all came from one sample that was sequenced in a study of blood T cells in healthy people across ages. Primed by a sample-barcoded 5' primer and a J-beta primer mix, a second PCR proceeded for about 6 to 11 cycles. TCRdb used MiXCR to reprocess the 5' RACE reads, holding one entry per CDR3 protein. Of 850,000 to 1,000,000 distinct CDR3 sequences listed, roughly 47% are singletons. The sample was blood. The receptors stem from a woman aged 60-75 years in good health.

The CDR3 nucleotides are TGTGCCACCAGCAGTGAGGGGAATCAGCCCCAGCATTTT. This gives the protein CATSSEGNQPQHF. The rearrangement joins TRBV15 to TRBJ1-5; TRBD1 is a possible D gene (5 bases). Per the germline V gene, CDR1 is LNHNV and CDR2 is YYDKDF (reference sequence). Trimming took 3 bases from V and 4 from J, leaving 7 bases between them. CDR3 size: 13 residues.

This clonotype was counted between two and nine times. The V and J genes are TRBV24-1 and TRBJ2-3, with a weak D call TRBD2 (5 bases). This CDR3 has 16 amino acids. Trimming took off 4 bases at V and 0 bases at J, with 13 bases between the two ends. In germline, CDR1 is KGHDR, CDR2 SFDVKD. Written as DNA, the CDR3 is TGTGCCACCAGTGAGCGAGAAACGGGAAGCACAGATACGCAGTATTTT. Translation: CATSERETGSTDTQYF.

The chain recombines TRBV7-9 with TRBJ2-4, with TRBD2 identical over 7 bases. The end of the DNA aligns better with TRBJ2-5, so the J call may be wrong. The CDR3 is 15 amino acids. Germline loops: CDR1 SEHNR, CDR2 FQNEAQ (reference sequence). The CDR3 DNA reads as TGTGCCAGCAGCCCCGCGTTTGCGGGAGAAGAGACCCAGTACTTC. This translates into CASSPAFAGEETQYF.

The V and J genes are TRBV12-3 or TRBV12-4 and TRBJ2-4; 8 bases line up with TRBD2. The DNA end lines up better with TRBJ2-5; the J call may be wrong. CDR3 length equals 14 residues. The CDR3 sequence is CASSASGGQETQYF. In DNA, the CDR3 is TGTGCCAGCAGCGCCAGCGGGGGACAAGAGACCCAGTACTTC.

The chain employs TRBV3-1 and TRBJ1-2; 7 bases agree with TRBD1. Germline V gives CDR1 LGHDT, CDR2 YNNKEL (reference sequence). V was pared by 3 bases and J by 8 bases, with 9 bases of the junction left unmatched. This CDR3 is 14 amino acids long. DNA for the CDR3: TGTGCCAGCAGCCATACAGGGGCTCGGCGGGGCTACACCTTC. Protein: CASSHTGARRGYTF. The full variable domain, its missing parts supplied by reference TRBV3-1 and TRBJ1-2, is DTAVSQTPKYLVTQMGNDKSIKCEQNLGHDTMYWYKQDSKKFLKIMFSYNNKELIINETVPNRFSPKSPDKAHLNLHINSLELGDSAVYFCASSHTGARRGYTFGSGTRLTVV.